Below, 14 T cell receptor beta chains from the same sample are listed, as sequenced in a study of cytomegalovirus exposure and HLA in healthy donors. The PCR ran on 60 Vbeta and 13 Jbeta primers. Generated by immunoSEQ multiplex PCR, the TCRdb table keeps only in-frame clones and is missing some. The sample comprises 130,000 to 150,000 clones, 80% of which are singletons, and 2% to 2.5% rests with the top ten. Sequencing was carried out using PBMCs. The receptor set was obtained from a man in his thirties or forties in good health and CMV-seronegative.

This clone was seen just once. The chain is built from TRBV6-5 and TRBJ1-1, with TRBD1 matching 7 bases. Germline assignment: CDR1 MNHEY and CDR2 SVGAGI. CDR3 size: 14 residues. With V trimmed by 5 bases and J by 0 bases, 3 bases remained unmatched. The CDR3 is CASSQGVLNTEAFF. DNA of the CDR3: TGTGCCAGCAGTCAGGGGGTCTTGAACACTGAAGCTTTCTTT.

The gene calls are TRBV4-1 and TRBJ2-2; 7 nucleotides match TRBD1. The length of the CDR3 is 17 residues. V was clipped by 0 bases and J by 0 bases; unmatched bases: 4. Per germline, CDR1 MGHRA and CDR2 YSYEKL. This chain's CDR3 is CASSQDRGTANTGELFF. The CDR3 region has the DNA TGCGCCAGCAGCCAAGACAGGGGGACAGCGAACACCGGGGAGCTGTTTTTT.

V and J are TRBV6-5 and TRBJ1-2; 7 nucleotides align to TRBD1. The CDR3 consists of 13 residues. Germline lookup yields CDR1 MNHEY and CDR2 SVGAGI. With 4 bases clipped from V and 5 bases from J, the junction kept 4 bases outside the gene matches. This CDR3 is CASSSGQTYGYTF. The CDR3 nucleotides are TGTGCCAGCAGTTCGGGACAGACTTATGGCTACACCTTC.

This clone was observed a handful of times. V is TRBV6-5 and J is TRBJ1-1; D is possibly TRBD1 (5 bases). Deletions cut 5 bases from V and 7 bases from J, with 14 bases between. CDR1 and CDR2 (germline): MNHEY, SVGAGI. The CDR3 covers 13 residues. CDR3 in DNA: TGTGCCAGCAGTGCCGGGACTGGTAATGAAGCTTTCTTT. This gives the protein CASSAGTGNEAFF.

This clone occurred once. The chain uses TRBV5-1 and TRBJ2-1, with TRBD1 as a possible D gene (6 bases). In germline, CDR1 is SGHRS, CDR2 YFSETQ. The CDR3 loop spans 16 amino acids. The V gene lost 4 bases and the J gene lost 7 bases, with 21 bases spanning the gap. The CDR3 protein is CASSTSTGSFTNEQFF. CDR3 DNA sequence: TGCGCCAGCAGCACATCTACAGGGAGTTTTACGAATGAGCAGTTCTTC.

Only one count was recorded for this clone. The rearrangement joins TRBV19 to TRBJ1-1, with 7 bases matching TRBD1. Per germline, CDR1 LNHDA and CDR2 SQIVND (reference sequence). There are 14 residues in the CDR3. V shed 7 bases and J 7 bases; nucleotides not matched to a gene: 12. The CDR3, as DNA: TGTGCCAGTATCGATCGACAGGGAACCTGTGAAGCTTTCTTT. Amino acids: CASIDRQGTCEAFF.

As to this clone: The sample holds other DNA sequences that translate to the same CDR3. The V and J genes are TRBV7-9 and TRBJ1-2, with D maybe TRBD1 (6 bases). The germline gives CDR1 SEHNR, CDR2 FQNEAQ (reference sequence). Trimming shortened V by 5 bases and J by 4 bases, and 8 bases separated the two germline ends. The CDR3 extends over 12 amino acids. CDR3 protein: CASSLDSYGYTF. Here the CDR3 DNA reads TGTGCCAGCAGCCTGGACAGCTATGGCTACACCTTC.

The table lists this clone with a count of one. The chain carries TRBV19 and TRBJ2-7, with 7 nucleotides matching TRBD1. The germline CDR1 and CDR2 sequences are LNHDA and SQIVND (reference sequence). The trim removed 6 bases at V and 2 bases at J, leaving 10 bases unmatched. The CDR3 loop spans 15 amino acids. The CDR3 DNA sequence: TGTGCCAGTAGCCTTCAAACAGGGGCCCCCTACGAGCAGTACTTC. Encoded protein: CASSLQTGAPYEQYF. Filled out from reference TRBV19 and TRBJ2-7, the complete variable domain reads DGGITQSPKYLFRKEGQNVTLSCEQNLNHDAMYWYRQDPGQGLRLIYYSQIVNDFQKGDIAEGYSVSREKKESFPLTVTSAQKNPTAFYLCASSLQTGAPYEQYFGPGTRLTVT.

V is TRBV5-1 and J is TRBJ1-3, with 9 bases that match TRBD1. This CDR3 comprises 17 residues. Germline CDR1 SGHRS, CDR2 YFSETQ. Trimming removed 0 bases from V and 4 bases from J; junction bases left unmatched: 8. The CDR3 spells CASSLDGTTGGGNTIYF. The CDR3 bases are TGCGCCAGCAGCTTGGACGGGACGACAGGGGGAGGAAACACCATATATTTT.

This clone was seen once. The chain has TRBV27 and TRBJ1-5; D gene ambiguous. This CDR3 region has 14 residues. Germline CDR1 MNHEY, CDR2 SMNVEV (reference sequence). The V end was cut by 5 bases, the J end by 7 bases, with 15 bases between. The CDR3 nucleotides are TGTGCCAGCAGTATCGGCTCGGGTAGCCAGCCCCAGCATTTT. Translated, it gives CASSIGSGSQPQHF.

DNA of the CDR3: TGCGCCACCAAGAGGAGGGACGCAACTAATGAAAAACTGTTTTTT. Protein sequence: CATKRRDATNEKLFF. The chain couples TRBV4-1 to TRBJ1-4; D may be TRBD1 (5 bases). Germline V CDR1 and CDR2: MGHRA, YSYEKL. The V end was cut by 10 bases, the J end by 0 bases, with 15 bases between. The CDR3 spans 15 residues.

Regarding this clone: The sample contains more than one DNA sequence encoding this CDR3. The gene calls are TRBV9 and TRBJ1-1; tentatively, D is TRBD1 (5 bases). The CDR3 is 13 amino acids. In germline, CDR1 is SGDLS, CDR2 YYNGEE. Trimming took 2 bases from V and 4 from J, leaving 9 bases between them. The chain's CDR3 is CASSVGGSTEAFF. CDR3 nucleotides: TGTGCCAGCAGCGTCGGGGGTAGCACTGAAGCTTTCTTT.

The CDR3, as DNA: TGCAGCGGTGCCAGTGGAGGGGTAACAGATACGCAGTATTTT. Protein sequence: CSGASGGVTDTQYF. The V call is TRBV29-1, the J call TRBJ2-3; TRBD2 is a possible D gene (6 bases). CDR3 length: 14 residues. Germline CDR1 and CDR2: SQVTM and ANQGSEA. The V gene lost 7 bases and the J gene lost 3 bases, with 17 bases spanning the gap.

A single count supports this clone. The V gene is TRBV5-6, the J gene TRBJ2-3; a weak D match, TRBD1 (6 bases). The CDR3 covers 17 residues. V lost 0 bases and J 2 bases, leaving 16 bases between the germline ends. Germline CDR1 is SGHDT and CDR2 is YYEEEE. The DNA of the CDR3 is TGTGCCAGCAGCTTGGCAGCAGGGGCGCTTCCCACAGATACGCAGTATTTT. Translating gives CASSLAAGALPTDTQYF.